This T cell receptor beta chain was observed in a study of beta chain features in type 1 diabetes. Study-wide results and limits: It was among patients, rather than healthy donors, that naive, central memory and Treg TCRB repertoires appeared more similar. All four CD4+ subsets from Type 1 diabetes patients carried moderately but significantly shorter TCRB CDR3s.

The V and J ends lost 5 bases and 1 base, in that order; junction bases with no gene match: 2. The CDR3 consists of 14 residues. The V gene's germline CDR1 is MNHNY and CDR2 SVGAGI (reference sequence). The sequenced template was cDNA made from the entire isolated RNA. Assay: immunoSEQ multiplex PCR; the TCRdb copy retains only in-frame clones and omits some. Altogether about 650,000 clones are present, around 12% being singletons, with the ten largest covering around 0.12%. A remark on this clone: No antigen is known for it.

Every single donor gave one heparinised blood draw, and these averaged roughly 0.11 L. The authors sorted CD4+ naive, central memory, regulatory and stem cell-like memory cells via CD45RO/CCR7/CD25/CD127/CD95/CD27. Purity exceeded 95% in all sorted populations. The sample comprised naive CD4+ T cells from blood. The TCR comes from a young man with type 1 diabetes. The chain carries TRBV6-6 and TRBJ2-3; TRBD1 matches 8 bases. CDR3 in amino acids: CASSGQGGTDTQYF. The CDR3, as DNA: TGTGCCAGCAGTGGACAGGGAGGCACAGATACGCAGTATTTT.